This TCR beta chain emerged from a study of T cell responses to AZD1222 COVID-19 vaccine. The study's findings and limits: The study found Spike-specific TCR breadth and depth rose after two AZD1222 doses. Only five or six AZD1222 recipients were seropositive at baseline. Clonal diversity may have been underestimated in mostly white British donors.

Only in-frame clones appear in the TCRdb table, and some are missing; sequencing was by immunoSEQ multiplex PCR. Of more than 85,000 clones listed, approximately 94% are singletons. Points on this clone: Antigen unknown.

The CDR3 runs to 17 residues. The V gene is TRBV12-2, the J gene TRBJ1-1; the D call in the table, TRBD1, was not verified against the DNA. TRBV12-2 is assigned pseudogene status. The sequence was obtained from an adult who received the AZD1222 COVID-19 vaccine. Source: peripheral blood, taken 28 days after the second AZD1222 dose. CDR3 amino acids: CASRLTRTGRLNTEAFF. The CDR3 DNA is TGTGCAAGTCGCTTAACCCGGACAGGGCGGCTGAACACTGAAGCTTTCTTT.